This TCR beta chain derives from a study of T cells in Graves' hyperthyroidism and ophthalmopathy. There were TCR beta CDR3 regions amplified from RNA transcripts. The HTBI primer set drove a first-round RT-PCR of the TCR CDR3. TCRdb redid the calling of the multiplex PCR reads with MiXCR, one entry per CDR3 protein. This sample has around 690,000 distinct CDR3 sequences; roughly 17% occur once, and the top ten carry about 14%. Germline V CDR1 and CDR2: ENHRY, SYGVKD. The V gene lost 4 bases and the J gene lost 0 bases, with 10 bases spanning the gap. The CDR3 consists of 15 residues. This clonotype was recorded a few times.

The clonotype originates from a man aged 50 to 60 with Graves' hyperthyroidism. This chain links TRBV10-3 with TRBJ1-3, with D maybe TRBD1 (6 bases). What was sequenced was blood. CDR3 protein: CAISGTVLSGNTIYF. The CDR3 DNA sequence: TGTGCCATCAGTGGGACAGTTCTCTCTGGAAACACCATATATTTT.